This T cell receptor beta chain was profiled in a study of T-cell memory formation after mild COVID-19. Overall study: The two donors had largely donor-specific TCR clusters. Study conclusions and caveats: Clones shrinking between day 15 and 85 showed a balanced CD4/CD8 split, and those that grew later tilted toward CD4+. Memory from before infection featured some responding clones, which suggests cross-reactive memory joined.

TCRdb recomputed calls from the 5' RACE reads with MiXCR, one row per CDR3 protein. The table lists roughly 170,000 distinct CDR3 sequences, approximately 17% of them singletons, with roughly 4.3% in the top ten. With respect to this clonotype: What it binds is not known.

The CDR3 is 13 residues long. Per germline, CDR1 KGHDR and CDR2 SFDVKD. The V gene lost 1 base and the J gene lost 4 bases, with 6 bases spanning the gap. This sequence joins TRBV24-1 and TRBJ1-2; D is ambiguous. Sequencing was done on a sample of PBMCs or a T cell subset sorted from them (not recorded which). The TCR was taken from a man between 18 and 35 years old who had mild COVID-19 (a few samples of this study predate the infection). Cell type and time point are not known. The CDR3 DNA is TGTGCCACCAGTGATTTCCGCTCCTATGGCTACACCTTC. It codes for CATSDFRSYGYTF.